This section outlines one TCR beta chain sequence together with its context. A history of autoimmune disease or systemic immunosuppression excluded patients. The sample comes from a study of OX40 agonist ivuxolimab in advanced cancers. About the research overall: The study treated patients with ivuxolimab, an agonistic anti-OX40 (CD134) antibody. Dose-escalation cases comprised hepatocellular carcinoma, melanoma, renal cell or head and neck cancer. A mean age of roughly 60 years, range roughly 20 to 85, was recorded, and 80% to 90% were male.

Repertoires were generated with immunoSEQ multiplex PCR, while TCRdb's copy carries only in-frame clones and drops some. The sample has about 46,000 clones; around 90% are singletons. CDR1 SGHRS and CDR2 YFSETQ come from the germline V gene. This CDR3 comprises 15 residues. The chain links TRBV5-1 to TRBJ2-5; weak D call: TRBD2 (8 bases). The J call may be in error: the DNA end matches TRBJ2-7 better. Sequencing used CD4+ or CD8+ T cells sorted from blood, obtained in a trial of the OX40 agonist ivuxolimab. The TCR comes from an adult with an advanced solid tumor such as melanoma, head and neck, liver or kidney cancer. CDR3 DNA sequence: TGCGCCAGCAGCTTGGCAGGGGGACTAGCCTACGAGCAGTACTTC. This encodes CASSLAGGLAYEQYF.